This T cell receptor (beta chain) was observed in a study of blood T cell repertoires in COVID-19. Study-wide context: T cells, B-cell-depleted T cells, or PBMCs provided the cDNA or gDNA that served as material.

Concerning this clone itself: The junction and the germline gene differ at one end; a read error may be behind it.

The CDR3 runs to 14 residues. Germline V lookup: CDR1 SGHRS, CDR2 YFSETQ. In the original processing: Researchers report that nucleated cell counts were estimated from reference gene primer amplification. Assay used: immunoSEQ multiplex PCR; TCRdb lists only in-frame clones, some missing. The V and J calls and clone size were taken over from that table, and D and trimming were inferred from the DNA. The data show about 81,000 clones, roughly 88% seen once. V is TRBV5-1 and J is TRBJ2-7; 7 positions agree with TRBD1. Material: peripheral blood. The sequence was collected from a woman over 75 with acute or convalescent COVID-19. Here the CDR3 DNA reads TGCGCCAGCAGGTTGGGACAGCCGTCCTACGAGCAGTACTTC. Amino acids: CASRLGQPSYEQYF.